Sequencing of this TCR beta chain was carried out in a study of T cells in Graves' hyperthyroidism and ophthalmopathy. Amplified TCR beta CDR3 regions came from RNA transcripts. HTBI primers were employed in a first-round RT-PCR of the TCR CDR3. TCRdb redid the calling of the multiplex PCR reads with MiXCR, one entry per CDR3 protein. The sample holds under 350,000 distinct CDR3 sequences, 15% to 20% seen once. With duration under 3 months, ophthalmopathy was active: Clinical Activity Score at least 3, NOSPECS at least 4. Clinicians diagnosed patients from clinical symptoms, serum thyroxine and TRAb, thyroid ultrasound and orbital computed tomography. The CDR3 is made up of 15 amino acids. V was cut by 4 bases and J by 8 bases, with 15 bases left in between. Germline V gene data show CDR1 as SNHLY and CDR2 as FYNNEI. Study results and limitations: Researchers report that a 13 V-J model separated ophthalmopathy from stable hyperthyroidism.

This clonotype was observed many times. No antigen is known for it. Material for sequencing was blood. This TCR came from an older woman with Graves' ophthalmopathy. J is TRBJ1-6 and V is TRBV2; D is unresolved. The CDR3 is CASSGRALTYSPLHF. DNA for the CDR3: TGTGCCAGCAGTGGGAGGGCTTTGACATATTCACCCCTCCACTTT.